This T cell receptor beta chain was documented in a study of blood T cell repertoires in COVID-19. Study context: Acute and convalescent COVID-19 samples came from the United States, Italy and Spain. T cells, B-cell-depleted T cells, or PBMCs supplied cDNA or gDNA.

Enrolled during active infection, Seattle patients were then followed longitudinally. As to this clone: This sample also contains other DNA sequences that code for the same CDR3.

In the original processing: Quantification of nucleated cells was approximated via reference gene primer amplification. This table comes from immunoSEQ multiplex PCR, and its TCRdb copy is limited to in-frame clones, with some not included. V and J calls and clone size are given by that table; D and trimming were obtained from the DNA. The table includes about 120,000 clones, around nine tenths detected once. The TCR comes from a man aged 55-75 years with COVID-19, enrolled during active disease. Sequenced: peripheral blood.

The CDR3 DNA follows: TGTGCCAGCAGTCCAGACAGAAACTATGGCTACACCTTC. Protein product: CASSPDRNYGYTF. V usage is TRBV12-3 or TRBV12-4 and J usage is TRBJ1-2; D is perhaps TRBD1 (5 bases). This CDR3 is 13 amino acids long. Trimming shortened V by 5 bases and J by 2 bases, and 9 bases separated the two germline ends.